The present T cell receptor beta chain was sequenced within a study of identical twins. TCRdb redid the calling of the 5' RACE reads with MiXCR, one entry per CDR3 protein. The profile shows about 240,000 distinct CDR3 sequences, 10% to 15% of them singletons. This CDR3 contains 13 residues. V trimming: 5 bases; J trimming: 7 bases; junction bases outside the gene matches: 3. Germline CDR1 and CDR2: SGHAT and FQNNGV. These data are also associated with another study on yellow fever vaccine responses in identical twins.

This receptor was identified in a woman aged 18 to 35 in good health. The chain links TRBV11-2 to TRBJ2-2; 8 bases line up with TRBD2. Source material: memory (CD45RO+) T cells sorted from blood. The CDR3 sequence is CASSPRGDGELFF. The CDR3, as DNA: TGTGCCAGCAGCCCGCGGGGGGACGGGGAGCTGTTTTTT.